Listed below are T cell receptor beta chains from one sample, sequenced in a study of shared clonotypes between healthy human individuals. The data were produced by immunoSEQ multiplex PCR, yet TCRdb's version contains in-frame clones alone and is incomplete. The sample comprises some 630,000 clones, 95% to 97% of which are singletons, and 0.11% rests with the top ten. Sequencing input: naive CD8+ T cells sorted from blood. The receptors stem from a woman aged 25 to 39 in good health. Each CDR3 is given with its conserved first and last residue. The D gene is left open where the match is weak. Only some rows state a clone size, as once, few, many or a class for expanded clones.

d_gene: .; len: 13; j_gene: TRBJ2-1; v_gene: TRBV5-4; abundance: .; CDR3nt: TGTGCCAGCAGTTTCGGACAGTATCGTGAGCAGTTCTTC; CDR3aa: CASSFGQYREQFF
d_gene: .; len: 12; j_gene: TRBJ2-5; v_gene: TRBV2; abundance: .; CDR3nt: TGTGCCAGCAGTGGGCTAGCTAAGGAGCAGTACTTC; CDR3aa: CASSGLAKEQYF
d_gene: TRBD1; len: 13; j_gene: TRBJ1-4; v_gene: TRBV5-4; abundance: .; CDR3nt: TGTGCCAGCAGCAGGACAGGGGAGGAAAAACTGTTTTTT; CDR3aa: CASSRTGEEKLFF
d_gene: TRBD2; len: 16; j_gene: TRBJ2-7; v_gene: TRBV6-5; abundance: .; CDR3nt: TGTGCCAGCAGTTACTCGACCGGGACTAAAACCTACGAGCAGTACTTC; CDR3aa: CASSYSTGTKTYEQYF
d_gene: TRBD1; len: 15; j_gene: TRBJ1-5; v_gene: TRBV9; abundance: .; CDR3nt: TGTGCCAGCAGCGGGGGACAGGGCGGCAATCAGCCCCAGCATTTT; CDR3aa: CASSGGQGGNQPQHF
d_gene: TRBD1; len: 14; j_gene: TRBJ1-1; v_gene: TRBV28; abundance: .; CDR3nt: TGTGCCAGCAGGGGGACAGGGGAGGCCCCTGAAGCTTTCTTT; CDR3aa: CASRGTGEAPEAFF
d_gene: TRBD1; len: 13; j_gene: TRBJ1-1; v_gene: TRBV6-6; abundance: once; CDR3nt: TGTGCCAGCGGGACAGATCTGAACACTGAAGCTTTCTTT; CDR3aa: CASGTDLNTEAFF
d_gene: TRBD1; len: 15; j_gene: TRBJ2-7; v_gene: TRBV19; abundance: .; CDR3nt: TGTGCCAGTAGCACCGGGACAGGTCCTTCCTACGAGCAGTACTTC; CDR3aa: CASSTGTGPSYEQYF
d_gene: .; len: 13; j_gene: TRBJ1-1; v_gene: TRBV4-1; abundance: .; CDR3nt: TGCGCCAGCAGCCTGGGAAGTGACACTGAAGCTTTCTTT; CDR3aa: CASSLGSDTEAFF
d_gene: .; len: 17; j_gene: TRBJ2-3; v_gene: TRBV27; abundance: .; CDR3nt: TGTGCCAGCAGTTTATCTTATGTGGGGTCTGCCACAGATACGCAGTATTTT; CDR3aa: CASSLSYVGSATDTQYF
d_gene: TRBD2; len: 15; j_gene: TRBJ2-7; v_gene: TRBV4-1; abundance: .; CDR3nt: TGCGCCAGCAGCCAAATAGCGGGAGGGGGCTACGAGCAGTACTTC; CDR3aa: CASSQIAGGGYEQYF
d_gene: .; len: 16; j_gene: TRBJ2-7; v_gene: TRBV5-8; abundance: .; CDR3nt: TGTGCCAGCAGCTTGGTGGAGGGGTTCAGGGGCTACGAGCAGTACTTC; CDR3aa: CASSLVEGFRGYEQYF
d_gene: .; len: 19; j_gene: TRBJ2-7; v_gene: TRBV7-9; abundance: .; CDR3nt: TGTGCCAGCAGCTTACGCCCTAACGAAGACTGGCAAAAATCCTACGAGCAGTACTTC; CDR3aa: CASSLRPNEDWQKSYEQYF
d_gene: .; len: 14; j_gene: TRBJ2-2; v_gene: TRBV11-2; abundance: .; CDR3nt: TGTGCCAGCAGCTTAGTACTGCCCACCGGGGAGCTGTTTTTT; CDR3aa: CASSLVLPTGELFF
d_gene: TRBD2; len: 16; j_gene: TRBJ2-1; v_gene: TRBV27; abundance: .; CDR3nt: TGTGCCAGCAGTCTCTCCACTAGCGGGGCCTACAATGAGCAGTTCTTC; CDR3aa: CASSLSTSGAYNEQFF
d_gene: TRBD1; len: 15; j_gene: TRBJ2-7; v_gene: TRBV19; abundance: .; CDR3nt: TGTGCCAGTAGTCAAGGGACAGGAGTAACCTACGAGCAGTACTTC; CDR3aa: CASSQGTGVTYEQYF
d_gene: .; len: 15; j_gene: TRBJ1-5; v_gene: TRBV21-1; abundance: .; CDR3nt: TGTGCCAGCAGCAAAGCACGCCAGGGGAATCAGCCCCAGCATTTT; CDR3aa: CASSKARQGNQPQHF
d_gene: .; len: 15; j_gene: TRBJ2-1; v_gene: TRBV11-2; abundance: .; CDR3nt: TGTGCCAGCAGCTTGACCGGCAGGGGAGGCAATGAGCAGTTCTTC; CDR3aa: CASSLTGRGGNEQFF
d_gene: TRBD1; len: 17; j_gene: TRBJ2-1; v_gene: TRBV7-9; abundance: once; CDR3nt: TGTGCCAGCAGCCCGCTGGGACAGCCCATCTCCTACAATGAGCAGTTCTTC; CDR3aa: CASSPLGQPISYNEQFF
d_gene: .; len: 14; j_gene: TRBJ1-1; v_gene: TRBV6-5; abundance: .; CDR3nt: TGTGCCAGCAGTTACGAGGCGTGGGACCGAGGAGCTTTCTTT; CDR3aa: CASSYEAWDRGAFF
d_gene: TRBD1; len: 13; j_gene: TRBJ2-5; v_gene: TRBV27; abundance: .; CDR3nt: TGTGCCACCGGGGACAGGGACGGGGAGACCCAGTACTTC; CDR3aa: CATGDRDGETQYF
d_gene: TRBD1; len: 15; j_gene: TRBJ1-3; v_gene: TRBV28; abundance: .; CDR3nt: TGTGCCAGCAGTATACAGGGGTGGTCTGGAAACACCATATATTTT; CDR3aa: CASSIQGWSGNTIYF
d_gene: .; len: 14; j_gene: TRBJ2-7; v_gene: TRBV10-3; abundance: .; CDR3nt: TGTGCCATCAGTGAGTCTGTCTCCCTGGGCGAGCAGTACTTC; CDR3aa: CAISESVSLGEQYF
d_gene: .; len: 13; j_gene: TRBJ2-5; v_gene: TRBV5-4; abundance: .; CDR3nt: TGTGCCAGCAGCTCGGCGAGCGGAGAGACCCAGTACTTC; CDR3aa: CASSSASGETQYF
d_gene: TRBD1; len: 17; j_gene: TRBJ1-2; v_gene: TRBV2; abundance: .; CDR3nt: TGTGCCAGCACAGGGAAGGGGGCGCGTCCCCCTAACTGTGGCTACACCTTC; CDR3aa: CASTGKGARPPNCGYTF
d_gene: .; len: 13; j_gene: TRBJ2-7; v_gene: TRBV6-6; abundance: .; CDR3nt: TGTGCCAGCAGGCCCGACAGGACCTACGAGCAGTACTTC; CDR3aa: CASRPDRTYEQYF
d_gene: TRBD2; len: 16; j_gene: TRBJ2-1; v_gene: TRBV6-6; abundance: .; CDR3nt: TGTGCCAGCAGTACGCGCCGGGGCGGGAGCTACAATGAGCAGTTCTTC; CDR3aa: CASSTRRGGSYNEQFF
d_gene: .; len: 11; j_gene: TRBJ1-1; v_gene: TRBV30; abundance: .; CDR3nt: TGTGCCTGGGTGGGGGGGACTGAAGCTTTCTTT; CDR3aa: CAWVGGTEAFF
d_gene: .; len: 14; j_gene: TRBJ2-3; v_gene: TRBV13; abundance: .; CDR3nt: TGTGCCAGCAGCTTTCGGAGAGGCACAGATACGCAGTATTTT; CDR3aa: CASSFRRGTDTQYF
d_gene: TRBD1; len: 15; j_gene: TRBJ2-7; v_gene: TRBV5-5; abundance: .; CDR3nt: TGTGCCAGCAGCTTGGTACAGGGGATCCCCTACGAGCAGTACTTC; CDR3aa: CASSLVQGIPYEQYF
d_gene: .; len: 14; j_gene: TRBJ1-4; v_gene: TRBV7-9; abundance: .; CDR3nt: TGTGCCAGCAGCTTAACGGCAGGACCTGAAAAACTGTTTTTT; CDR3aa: CASSLTAGPEKLFF
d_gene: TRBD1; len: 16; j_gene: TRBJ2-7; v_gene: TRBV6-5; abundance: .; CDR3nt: TGTGCCAGCAGTTACTCGAACGGACAGGGTGACTACGAGCAGTACTTC; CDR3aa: CASSYSNGQGDYEQYF
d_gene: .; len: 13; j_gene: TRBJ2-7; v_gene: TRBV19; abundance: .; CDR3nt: TGTGCCAGTAGAGGGGACAAAAAGGACGAGCAGTACTTC; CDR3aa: CASRGDKKDEQYF
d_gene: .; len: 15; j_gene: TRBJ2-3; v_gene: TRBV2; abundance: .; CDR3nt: TGTGCCAGCAAGGAAACCCCGGGGGACACAGATACGCAGTATTTT; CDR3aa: CASKETPGDTDTQYF
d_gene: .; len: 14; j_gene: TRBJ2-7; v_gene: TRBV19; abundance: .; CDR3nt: TGTGCCAGTAGTATGGCTGTCAGTTCCTACGAGCAGTACTTC; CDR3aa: CASSMAVSSYEQYF
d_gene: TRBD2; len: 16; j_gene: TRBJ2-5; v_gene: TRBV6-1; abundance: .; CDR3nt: TGTGCCAGCAGTGAAGAGATGCAACTAGCGGAAGAGACCCAGTACTTC; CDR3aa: CASSEEMQLAEETQYF
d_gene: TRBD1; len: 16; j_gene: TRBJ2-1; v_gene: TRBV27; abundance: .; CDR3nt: TGTGCCAGCAGTCCCGAGACAGGGGGCTCCTACAATGAGCAGTTCTTC; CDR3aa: CASSPETGGSYNEQFF
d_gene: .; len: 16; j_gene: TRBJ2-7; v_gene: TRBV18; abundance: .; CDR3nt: TGTGCCAGCTCACCTCGGGCAAATAGGCACACCTACGAGCAGTACTTC; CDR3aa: CASSPRANRHTYEQYF
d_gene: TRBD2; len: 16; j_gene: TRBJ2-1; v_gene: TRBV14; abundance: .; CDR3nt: TGTGCCAGCAGCTATGGATTTGGACTAGCGGACAATGAGCAGTTCTTC; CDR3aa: CASSYGFGLADNEQFF
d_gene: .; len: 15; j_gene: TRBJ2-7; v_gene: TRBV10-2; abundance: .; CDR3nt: TGCGCCGTAGGAAGAACAGGGCTTTACTCCTACGAGCAGTACTTC; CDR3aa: CAVGRTGLYSYEQYF
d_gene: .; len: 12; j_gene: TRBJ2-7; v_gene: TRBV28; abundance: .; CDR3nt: TGTGCCAGCAGTACGGACAGATACGAGCAGTACTTC; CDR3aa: CASSTDRYEQYF
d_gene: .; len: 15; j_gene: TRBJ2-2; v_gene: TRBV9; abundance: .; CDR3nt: TGTGCCAGCAGCGTAGAAGGGATGGCCACCGGGGAGCTGTTTTTT; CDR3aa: CASSVEGMATGELFF
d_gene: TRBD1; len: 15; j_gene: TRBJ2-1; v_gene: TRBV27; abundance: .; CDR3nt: TGTGCCAGCAGTTTGGACAGGGGCTCCTACAATGAGCAGTTCTTC; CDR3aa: CASSLDRGSYNEQFF
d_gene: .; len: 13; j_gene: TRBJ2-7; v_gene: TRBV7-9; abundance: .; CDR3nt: TGTGCCAGCAGCCCGACCAGCTCCTACGAGCAGTACTTC; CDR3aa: CASSPTSSYEQYF
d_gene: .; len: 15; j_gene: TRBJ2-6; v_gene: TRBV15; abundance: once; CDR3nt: TGTGCCACTTCGGATGTAAACTCTGGGGCCAACGTCCTGACTTTC; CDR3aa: CATSDVNSGANVLTF
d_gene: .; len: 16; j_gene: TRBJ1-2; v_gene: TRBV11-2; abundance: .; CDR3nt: TGTGCCAGCAGCGTCAGGGAGCTGCCCCTCGATTATGGCTACACCTTC; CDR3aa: CASSVRELPLDYGYTF
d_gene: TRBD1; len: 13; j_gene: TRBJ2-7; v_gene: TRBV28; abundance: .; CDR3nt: TGTGCCAGCAGTTGGACAGGGACGAGCGAGCAGTACTTC; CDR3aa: CASSWTGTSEQYF
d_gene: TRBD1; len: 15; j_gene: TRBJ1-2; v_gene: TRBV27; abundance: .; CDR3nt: TGTGCCAGCAGCGAATCAGGGGGCAGAGACTATGGCTACACCTTC; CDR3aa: CASSESGGRDYGYTF
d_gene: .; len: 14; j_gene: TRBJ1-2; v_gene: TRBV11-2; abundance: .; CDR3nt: TGTGCCAGCAGCTTAGAAGGGGGGGGTCATGGCTACACCTTC; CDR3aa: CASSLEGGGHGYTF
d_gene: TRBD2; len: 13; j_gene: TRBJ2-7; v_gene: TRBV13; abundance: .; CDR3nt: TGTGCCAGCAGCTCCTTCGGGGGGTACGAGCAGTACTTC; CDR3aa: CASSSFGGYEQYF
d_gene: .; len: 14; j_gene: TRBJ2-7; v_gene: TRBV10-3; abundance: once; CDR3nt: TGTGCCATCAGTGAGACTAGCCCCACCTACGAGCAGTACTTC; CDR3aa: CAISETSPTYEQYF
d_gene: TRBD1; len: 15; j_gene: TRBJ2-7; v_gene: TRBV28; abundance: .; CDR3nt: TGTGCCAGCAGGCCGGACAGGGGCATACCCTACGAGCAGTACTTC; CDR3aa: CASRPDRGIPYEQYF
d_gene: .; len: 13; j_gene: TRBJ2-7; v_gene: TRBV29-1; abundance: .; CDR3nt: TGCAGCGTCGACCAGCCGGGTAAATACGAGCAGTACTTC; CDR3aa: CSVDQPGKYEQYF
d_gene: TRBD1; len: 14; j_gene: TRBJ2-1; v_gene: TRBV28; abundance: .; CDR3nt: TGTGCCAGCAGTTTTTACAGGGGGGTGGATGAGCAGTTCTTC; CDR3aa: CASSFYRGVDEQFF
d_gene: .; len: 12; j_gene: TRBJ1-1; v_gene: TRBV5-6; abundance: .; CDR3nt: TGTGCCAGCAGCTTGGGTGGCAGGGAAGCTTTCTTT; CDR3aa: CASSLGGREAFF